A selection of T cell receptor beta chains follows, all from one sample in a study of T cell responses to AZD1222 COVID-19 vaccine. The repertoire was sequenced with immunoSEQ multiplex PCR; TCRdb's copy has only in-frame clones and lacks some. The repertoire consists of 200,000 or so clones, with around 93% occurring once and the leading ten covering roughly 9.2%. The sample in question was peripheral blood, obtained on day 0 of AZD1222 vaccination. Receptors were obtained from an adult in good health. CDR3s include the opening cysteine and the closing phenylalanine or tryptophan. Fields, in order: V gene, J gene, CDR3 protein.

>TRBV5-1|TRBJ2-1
CASSLWSGQDEQFF
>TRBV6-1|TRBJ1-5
CASSDVEGFQPQHF
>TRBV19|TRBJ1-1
CASTPGSRPYTEAFF
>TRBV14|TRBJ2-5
CASSQELRETQYF
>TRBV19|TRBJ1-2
CASRGDGTYGYTF
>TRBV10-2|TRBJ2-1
CASSVSGNNNEQFF
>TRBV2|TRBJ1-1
CASSVWTVNTEAFF
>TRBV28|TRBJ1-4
CASSIYPPGTNNEKLFF
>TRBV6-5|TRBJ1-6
CASRTPGGNSPLHF
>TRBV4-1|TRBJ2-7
CASSQGLASYEQYF
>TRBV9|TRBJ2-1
CASSPPRGSSYNEQFF
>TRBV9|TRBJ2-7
CASSGLAGAYEQYF
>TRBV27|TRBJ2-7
CASSLFAGTASSYEQYF
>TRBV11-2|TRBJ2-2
CASSRDRGPKITGELFF
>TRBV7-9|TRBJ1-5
CASSADGGQPQHF
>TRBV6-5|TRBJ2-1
CASSRLAGANEQFF
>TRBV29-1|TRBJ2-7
CSVEVWDRGWYEQYF
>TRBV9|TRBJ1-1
CASSGPTMNTEAFF
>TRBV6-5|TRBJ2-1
CATGGLERQFF
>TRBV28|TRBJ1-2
CASRKDGVGLYGYTF
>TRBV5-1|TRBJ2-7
CASSWTGTYEQYF
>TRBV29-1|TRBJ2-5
CSVELADQETQYF
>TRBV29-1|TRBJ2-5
CSVEYSQETQYF
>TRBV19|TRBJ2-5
CASSGGGLETQYF
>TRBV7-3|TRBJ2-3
CASSPGTSVDTQYF
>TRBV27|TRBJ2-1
CASRTPLAGGANEQFF
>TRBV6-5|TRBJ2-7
CASRYRRTYEQYF
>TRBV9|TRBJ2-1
CASSVSGDYNEQFF
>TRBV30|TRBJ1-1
CAWNRGGTEAFF
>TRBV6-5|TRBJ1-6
CASSYSTGVNSPLHF
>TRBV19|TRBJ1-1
CASSEEHRNTEAFF
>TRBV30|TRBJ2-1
CAWRRLAGGYNEQFF
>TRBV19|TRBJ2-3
CASSRSSGSGTDTQYF
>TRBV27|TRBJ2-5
CASSSGLAGVPGETQYF
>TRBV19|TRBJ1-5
CASSISGPGQPQHF